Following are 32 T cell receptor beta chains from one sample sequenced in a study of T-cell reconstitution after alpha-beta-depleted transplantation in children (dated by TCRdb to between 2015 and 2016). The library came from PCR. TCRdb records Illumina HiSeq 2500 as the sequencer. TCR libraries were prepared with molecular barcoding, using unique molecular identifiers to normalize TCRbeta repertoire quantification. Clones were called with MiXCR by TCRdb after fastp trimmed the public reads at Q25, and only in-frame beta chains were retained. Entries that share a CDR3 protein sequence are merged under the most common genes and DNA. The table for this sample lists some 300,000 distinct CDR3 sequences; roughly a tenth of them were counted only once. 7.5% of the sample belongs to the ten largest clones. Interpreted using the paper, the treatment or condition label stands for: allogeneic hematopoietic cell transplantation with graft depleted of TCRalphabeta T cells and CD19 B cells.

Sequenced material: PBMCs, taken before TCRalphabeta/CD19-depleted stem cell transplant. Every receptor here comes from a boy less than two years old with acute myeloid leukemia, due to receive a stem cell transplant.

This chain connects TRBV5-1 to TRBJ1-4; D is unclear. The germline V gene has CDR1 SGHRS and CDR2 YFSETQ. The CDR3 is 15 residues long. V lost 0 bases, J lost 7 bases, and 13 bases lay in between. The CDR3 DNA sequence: TGCGCCAGCAGCTTGGGGGAAGGGCGGAGTGAAAAACTGTTTTTT. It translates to CASSLGEGRSEKLFF.

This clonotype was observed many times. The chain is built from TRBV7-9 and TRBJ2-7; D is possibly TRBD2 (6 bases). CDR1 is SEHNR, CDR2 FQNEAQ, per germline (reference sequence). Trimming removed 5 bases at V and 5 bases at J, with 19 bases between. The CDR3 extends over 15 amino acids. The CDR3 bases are TGTGCCAGCAGCCTCCCGCGGGGCGGGTACGACGAGCAGTACTTC. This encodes CASSLPRGGYDEQYF.

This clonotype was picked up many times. The CDR3 DNA reads as TGCGCCAGCAGCTTGGAAGGGTGGGATGAAAAACTGTTTTTT. This sequence encodes CASSLEGWDEKLFF. The J gene is TRBJ1-4, the V gene TRBV5-1, with unresolved D. The germline V and J ends were trimmed by 0 bases and 6 bases, with 9 bases remaining between them. The CDR3 is made up of 14 amino acids. CDR1 and CDR2 (germline): SGHRS, YFSETQ.

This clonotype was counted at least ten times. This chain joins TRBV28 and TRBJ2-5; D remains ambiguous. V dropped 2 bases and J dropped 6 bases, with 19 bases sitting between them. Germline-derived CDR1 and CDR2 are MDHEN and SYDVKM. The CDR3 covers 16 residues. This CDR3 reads CASSLGVVGYFKTQYF. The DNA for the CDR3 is TGTGCCAGCAGTTTAGGAGTAGTGGGGTACTTTAAGACCCAGTACTTC.

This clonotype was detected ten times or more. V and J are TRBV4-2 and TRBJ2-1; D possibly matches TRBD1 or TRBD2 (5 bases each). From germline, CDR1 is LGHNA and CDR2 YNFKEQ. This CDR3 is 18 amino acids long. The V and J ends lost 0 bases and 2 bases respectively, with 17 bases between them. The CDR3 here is CASSQERERAGPYNEQFF. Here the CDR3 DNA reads TGTGCCAGCAGCCAAGAACGAGAGAGGGCAGGGCCCTACAATGAGCAGTTCTTC.

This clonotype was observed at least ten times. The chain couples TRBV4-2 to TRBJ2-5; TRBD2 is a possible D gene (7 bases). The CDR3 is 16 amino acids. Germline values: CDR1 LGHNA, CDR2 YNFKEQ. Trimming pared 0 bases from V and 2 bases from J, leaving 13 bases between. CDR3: CASSQERGGPQETQYF. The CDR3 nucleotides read TGTGCCAGCAGCCAAGAGAGGGGGGGGCCGCAAGAGACCCAGTACTTC.

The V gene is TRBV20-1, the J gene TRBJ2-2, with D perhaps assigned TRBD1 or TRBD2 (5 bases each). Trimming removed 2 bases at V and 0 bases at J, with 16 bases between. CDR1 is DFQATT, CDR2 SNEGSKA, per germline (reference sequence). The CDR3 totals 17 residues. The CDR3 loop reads CSARPLGAPANTGELFF. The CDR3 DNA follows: TGCAGTGCTAGACCCCTCGGGGCACCGGCGAACACCGGGGAGCTGTTTTTT.

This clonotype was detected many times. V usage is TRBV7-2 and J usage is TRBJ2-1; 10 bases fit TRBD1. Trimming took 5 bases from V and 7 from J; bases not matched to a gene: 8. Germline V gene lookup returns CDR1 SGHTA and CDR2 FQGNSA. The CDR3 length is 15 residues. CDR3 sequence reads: CASSRPGQGFNEQFF. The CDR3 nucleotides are TGTGCCAGCAGCCGCCCGGGACAGGGGTTTAATGAGCAGTTCTTC.

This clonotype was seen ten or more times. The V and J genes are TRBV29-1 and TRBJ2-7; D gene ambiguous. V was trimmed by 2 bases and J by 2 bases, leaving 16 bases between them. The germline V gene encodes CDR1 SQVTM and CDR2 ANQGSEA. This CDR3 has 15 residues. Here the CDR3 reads CSVESSLGPTYEQYF. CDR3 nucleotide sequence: TGCAGCGTTGAAAGCTCTCTAGGCCCGACCTACGAGCAGTACTTC.

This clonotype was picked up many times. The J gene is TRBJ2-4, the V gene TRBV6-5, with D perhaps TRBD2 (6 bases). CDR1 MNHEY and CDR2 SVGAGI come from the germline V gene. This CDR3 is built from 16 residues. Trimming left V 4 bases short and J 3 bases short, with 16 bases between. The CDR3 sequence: CASSFRDSRLKNIQYF. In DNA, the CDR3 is TGTGCCAGCAGTTTCCGGGACTCGCGCCTCAAAAACATTCAGTACTTC.

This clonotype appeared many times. In DNA, the CDR3 is TGTGCCAGCAGCCCCCGGGGTTCACCCCTCCACTTT. This gives the protein CASSPRGSPLHF. The chain carries TRBV7-8 and TRBJ1-6; D uncertain. Trimming took 5 bases from V and 9 from J, leaving 8 bases between them. Germline values: CDR1 SGHVS, CDR2 FQNEAQ. This CDR3 has 12 amino acids. The full variable domain, completed using reference TRBV7-8 and TRBJ1-6, is GAGVSQSPRYKVAKRGQDVALRCDPISGHVSLFWYQQALGQGPEFLTYFQNEAQLDKSGLPSDRFFAERPEGSVSTLKIQRTQQEDSAVYLCASSPRGSPLHFGNGTRLTVT.

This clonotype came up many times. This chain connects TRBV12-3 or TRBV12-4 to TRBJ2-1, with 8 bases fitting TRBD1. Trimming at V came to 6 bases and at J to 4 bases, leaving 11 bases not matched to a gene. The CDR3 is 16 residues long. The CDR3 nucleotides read TGTGCCAGCAGCAGAGCCGGGACAGGAATATACAATGAGCAGTTCTTC. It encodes CASSRAGTGIYNEQFF.

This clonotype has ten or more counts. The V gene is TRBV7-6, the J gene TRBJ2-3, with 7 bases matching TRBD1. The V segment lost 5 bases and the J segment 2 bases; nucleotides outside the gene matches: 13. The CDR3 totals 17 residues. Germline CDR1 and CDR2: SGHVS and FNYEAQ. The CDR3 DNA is TGTGCCAGCAGCCCTAGGCCTCCGGGACAGCTCACAGATACGCAGTATTTT. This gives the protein CASSPRPPGQLTDTQYF.

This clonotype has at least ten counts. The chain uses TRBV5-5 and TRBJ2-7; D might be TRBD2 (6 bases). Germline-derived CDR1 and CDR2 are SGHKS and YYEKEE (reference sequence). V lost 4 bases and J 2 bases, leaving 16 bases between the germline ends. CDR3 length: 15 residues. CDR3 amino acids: CASSPGGGAAYEQYF. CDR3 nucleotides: TGTGCCAGCAGCCCTGGTGGAGGGGCGGCCTACGAGCAGTACTTC.

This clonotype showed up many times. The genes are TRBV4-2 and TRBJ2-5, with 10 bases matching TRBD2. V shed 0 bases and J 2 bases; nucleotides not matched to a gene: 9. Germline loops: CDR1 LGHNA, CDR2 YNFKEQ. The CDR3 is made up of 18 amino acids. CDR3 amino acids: CASSQEYGLAVTQETQYF. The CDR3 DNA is TGTGCCAGCAGCCAAGAATACGGACTAGCGGTGACTCAAGAGACCCAGTACTTC.

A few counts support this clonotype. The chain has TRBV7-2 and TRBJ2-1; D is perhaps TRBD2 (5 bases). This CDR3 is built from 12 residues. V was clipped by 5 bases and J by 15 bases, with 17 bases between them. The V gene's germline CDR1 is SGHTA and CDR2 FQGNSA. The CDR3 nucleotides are TGTGCCAGCAGCCAAGCACTAGATCAGCCGTTCTTC. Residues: CASSQALDQPFF.

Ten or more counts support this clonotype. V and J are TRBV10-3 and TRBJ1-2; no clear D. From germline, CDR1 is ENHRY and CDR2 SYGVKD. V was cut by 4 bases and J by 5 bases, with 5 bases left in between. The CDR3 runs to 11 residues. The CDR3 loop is CAISGTYGYTF. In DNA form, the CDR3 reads TGTGCCATCAGTGGGACTTATGGCTACACCTTC.

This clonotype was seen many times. This CDR3 is CAISASQGRNYGYTF. The CDR3 DNA follows: TGTGCCATCAGTGCCTCACAGGGTAGAAACTATGGCTACACCTTC. The chain is built from TRBV10-3 and TRBJ1-2; maybe TRBD1 (6 bases). The germline V gene has CDR1 ENHRY and CDR2 SYGVKD. Trimming stripped 4 bases from V and 2 bases from J, with 14 bases between. The CDR3 sequence is 15 residues long.

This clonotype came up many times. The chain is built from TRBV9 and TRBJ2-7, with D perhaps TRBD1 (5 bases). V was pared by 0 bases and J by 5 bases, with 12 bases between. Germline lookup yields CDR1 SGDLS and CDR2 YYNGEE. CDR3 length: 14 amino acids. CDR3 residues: CASSVGAGINEQYF. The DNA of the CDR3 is TGTGCCAGCAGCGTAGGGGCAGGGATAAACGAGCAGTACTTC.

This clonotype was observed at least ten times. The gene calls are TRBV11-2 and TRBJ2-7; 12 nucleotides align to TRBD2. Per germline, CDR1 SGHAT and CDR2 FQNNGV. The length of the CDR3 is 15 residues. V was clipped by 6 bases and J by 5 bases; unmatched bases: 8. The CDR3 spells CASRRLAGGTDEQYF. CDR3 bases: TGTGCCAGCAGGCGCCTAGCGGGAGGGACCGACGAGCAGTACTTC.

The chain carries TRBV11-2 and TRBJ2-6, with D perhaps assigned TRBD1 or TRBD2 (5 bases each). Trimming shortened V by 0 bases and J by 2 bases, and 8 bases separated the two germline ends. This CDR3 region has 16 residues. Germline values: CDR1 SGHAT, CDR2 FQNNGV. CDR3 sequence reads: CASSLEQGPGANVLTF. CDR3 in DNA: TGTGCCAGCAGCTTAGAGCAGGGACCTGGGGCCAACGTCCTGACTTTC.

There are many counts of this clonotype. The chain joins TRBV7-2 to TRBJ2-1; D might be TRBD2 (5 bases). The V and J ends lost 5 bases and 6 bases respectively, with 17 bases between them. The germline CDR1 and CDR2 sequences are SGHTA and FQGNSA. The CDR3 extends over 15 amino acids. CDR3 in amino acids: CASSQSGLEPNEQFF. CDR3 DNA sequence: TGTGCCAGCAGCCAATCAGGACTCGAGCCCAATGAGCAGTTCTTC. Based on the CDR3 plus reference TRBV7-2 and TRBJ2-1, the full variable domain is GAGVSQSPSNKVTEKGKDVELRCDPISGHTALYWYRQSLGQGLEFLIYFQGNSAPDKSGLPSDRFSAERTGGSVSTLTIQRTQQEDSAVYLCASSQSGLEPNEQFFGPGTRLTVL.

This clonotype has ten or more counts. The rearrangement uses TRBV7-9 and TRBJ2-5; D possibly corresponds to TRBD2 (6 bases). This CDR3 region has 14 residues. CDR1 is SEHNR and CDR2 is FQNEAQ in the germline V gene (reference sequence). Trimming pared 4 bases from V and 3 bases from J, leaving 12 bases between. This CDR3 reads CASSSGGEEETQYF. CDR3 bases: TGTGCCAGCAGCTCAGGAGGGGAGGAAGAGACCCAGTACTTC.

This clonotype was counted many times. The CDR3 coding sequence is TGTGCCAGCAGCTTATATCCGTTGGGACGAGATAGCAATCAGCCCCAGCATTTT. Translating gives CASSLYPLGRDSNQPQHF. The chain joins TRBV7-8 to TRBJ1-5; a possible D gene is TRBD1 (5 bases). The CDR3 spans 18 residues. Germline V CDR1 and CDR2: SGHVS, FQNEAQ. Trimming stripped 2 bases from V and 0 bases from J, with 17 bases between.

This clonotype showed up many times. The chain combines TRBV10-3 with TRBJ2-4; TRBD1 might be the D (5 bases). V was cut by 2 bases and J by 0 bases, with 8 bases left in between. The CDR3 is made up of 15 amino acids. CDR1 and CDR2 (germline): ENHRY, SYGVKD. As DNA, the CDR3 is TGTGCCATCAGTGAGGGGGCGGTAGCCAAAAACATTCAGTACTTC. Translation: CAISEGAVAKNIQYF.

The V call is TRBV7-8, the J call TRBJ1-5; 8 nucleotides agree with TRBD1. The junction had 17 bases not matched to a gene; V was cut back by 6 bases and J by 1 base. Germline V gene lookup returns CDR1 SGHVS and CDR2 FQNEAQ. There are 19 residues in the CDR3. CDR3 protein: CASSYGQGPFLVSNQPQHF. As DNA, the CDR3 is TGTGCCAGCAGTTATGGACAGGGACCGTTCCTTGTAAGCAATCAGCCCCAGCATTTT.

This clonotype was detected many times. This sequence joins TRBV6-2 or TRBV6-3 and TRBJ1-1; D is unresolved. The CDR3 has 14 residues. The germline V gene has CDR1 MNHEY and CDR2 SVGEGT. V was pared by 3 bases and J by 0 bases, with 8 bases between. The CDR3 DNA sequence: TGTGCCAGCAGTTATCGGGAAATGAACACTGAAGCTTTCTTT. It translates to CASSYREMNTEAFF.

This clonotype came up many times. The DNA for the CDR3 is TGTGCCAGCACCCTCCTCGGGCCCCGCTATAATTCACCCCTCCACTTT. Protein: CASTLLGPRYNSPLHF. The rearrangement links TRBV28 to TRBJ1-6; D is undetermined. The CDR3 is made up of 16 amino acids. CDR1 and CDR2 (germline): MDHEN, SYDVKM. Trimming took off 7 bases at V and 3 bases at J, with 16 bases between the two ends.

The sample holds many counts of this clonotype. The CDR3 coding sequence is TGTGCCAGCAGCGATACAGGGGCCGGGTCCTACGAGCAGTACTTC. Its translation is CASSDTGAGSYEQYF. The chain employs TRBV7-2 and TRBJ2-7, with 7 bases aligning to TRBD1. V dropped 5 bases and J dropped 1; count of bases not matched to a gene: 8. The CDR3 length is 15 residues. CDR1 and CDR2 from the germline V gene are SGHTA and FQGNSA.

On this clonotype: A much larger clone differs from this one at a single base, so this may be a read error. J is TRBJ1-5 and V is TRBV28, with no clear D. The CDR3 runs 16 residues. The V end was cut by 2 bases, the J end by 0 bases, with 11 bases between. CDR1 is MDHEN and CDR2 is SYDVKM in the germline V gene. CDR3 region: CASSLAQTCSNQPQHF. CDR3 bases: TGTGCCAGCAGTTTAGCACAAACCTGTAGCAATCAGCCCCAGCATTTT.

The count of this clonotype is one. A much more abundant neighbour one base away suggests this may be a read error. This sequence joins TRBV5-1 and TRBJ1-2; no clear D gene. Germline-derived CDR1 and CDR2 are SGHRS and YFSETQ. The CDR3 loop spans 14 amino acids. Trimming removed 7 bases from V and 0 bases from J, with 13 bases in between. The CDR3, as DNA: TGCGCCAGCGGCTCTCGAACAGCTAACTATGGCTACACCTTC. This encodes CASGSRTANYGYTF.

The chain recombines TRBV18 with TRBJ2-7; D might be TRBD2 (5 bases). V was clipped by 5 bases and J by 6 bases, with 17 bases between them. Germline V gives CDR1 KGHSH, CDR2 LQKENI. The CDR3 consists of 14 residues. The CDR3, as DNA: TGTGCCAGCTCATCAAGTTATCGGGATACCGAGCAGTACTTC. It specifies CASSSSYRDTEQYF.